This entry is about one T cell receptor beta chain. Source study methods: Filtering differed because ImmunoSEQ produced junction-only sequences that carried no quality scores. Using immunoSEQ multiplex PCR, the repertoire was profiled, and TCRdb retains in-frame clones only, with some absent. That table is the source of V, J and clone size, and D and trimming were worked out from the DNA. The table shows roughly 2.2 million clones, with approximately 95% occurring only once. These data originate in a study of shared clonotypes between healthy human individuals. As for the study in general: Each donor's CD4 naive and CD4 memory cells filled three plates apiece, CD8 naive two, and CD8 memory one.

Input material: naive CD4+ T cells from PBMCs. The sample's subset: CD45RA+ positively selected. The receptor was isolated from a man younger than 35 in good health. Some clones in this sample may be carry-over from other donors' samples.

The CDR3 nucleotides are TGTGCCAGCAGCCCACCCGGGACAGGGAATGAAAAACTGTTTTTT. This encodes CASSPPGTGNEKLFF. The chain is built from TRBV14 and TRBJ1-4; TRBD1 matches 9 bases. Germline assignment: CDR1 SGHDN and CDR2 FVKESK. The CDR3 is 15 residues long. V lost 4 bases to trimming and J lost 5 bases; unmatched junction nucleotides: 5.